This T cell receptor beta chain stems from a study of beta chain features in type 1 diabetes. The wider study: Sorted cells examined across all samples numbered 107,917,701. Regarding the study as a whole: It was among patients, rather than healthy donors, that naive, central memory and Treg TCRB repertoires appeared more similar. For cells with high TCR expression, cDNA sequencing could yield over-representation. There was a moderate but significant shortening of TCRB CDR3s in all four CD4+ subsets of Type 1 diabetes patients.

Isolated RNA was reverse transcribed in full, so expressed TCRB transcripts were sequenced. Sequencing was performed with immunoSEQ multiplex PCR; in TCRdb, only in-frame clones are kept and a portion is missing. The profile covers fewer than 400,000 clones, with approximately 9.7% appearing a single time and about 1% taken by the ten largest. This clone was counted a few times. Its antigen remains unknown. The CDR3 covers 16 residues. CDR1 is SGHRS, CDR2 YFSETQ, per germline. V shed 0 bases and J 7 bases; nucleotides not matched to a gene: 7. This chain uses TRBV5-1 with TRBJ1-4; 9 bases are shared with TRBD1. Specimen: central memory CD4+ T cells from blood. The receptor's source is a man aged 25 to 45 with type 1 diabetes. The CDR3 coding sequence is TGCGCCAGCAGCTTGGCCCGGACAGGGGAGAGTGAAAAACTGTTTTTT. This codes for CASSLARTGESEKLFF.